This T cell receptor beta chain was identified in a study of cytomegalovirus exposure and HLA in healthy donors. The wider study: Earlier sequencing of 150 million to 200 million T cells yielded 100 million to 120 million unique TCR beta sequences.

A note on this clone: Its target is not known.

Regarding the study as a whole: There were 160 or so TCR beta chains listed as cytomegalovirus-associated. Published work reported that the classifier diagnosed cytomegalovirus status with high specificity and sensitivity.

PCR involved 60 Vbeta and 13 Jbeta primers. The method was immunoSEQ multiplex PCR; TCRdb's version includes in-frame clones alone and lacks a portion of them. The sample includes around 190,000 clones, approximately 80% seen only once; the top ten take less than 0.65%. J lost 5 bases, V lost 6 bases, and 6 bases had no gene match. This CDR3 has 15 amino acids. The germline V gene has CDR1 MNHEY and CDR2 SVGAGI. The V call is TRBV6-5, the J call TRBJ2-1; 11 bases are shared with TRBD2. This receptor was taken from a woman between 50 and 59 years old in good health and CMV-seronegative. Sequencing was done on a sample of PBMCs. In DNA, the CDR3 is TGTGCCAGCAGCCAACTAGCGGGAGTTGACAATGAGCAGTTCTTC. This translates into CASSQLAGVDNEQFF.